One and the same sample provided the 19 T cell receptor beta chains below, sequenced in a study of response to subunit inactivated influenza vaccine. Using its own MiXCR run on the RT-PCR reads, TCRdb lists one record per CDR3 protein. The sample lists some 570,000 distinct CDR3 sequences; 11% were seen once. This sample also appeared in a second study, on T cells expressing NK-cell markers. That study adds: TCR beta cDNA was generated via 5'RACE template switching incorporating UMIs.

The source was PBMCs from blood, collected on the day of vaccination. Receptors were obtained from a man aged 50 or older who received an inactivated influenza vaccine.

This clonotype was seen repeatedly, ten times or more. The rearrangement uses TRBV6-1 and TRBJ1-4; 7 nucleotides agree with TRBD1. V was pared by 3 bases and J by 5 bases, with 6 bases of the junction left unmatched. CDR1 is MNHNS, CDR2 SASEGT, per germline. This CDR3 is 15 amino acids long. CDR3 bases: TGTGCCAGCAGTGAGCGGACAGGCGCCAATGAAAAACTGTTTTTT. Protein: CASSERTGANEKLFF.

In DNA form, the CDR3 reads TGCGCCAGCAGCCAAGAAGGGGACAGTTACGACGAGCAGTACTTC. Protein sequence: CASSQEGDSYDEQYF. J is TRBJ2-7 and V is TRBV4-3; 7 bases are a match to TRBD1. J gave up 5 bases and V 0 bases, and 7 bases lay outside the gene matches. CDR3 length equals 15 residues. Germline V lookup: CDR1 LGHNA, CDR2 YSLEER.

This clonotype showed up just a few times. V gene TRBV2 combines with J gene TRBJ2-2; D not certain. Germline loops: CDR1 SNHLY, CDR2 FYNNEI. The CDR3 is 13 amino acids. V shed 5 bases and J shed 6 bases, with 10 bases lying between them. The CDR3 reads CASSSEQPGELFF. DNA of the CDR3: TGTGCCAGCAGTTCAGAACAGCCCGGGGAGCTGTTTTTT.

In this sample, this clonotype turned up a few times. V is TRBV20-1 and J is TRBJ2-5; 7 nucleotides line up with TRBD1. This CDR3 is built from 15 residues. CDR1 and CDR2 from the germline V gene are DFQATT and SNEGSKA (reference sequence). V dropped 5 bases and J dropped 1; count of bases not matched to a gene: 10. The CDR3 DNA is TGCAGTGCTCCCTCACACCGGGACAGCCAAGAGACCCAGTACTTC. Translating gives CSAPSHRDSQETQYF.

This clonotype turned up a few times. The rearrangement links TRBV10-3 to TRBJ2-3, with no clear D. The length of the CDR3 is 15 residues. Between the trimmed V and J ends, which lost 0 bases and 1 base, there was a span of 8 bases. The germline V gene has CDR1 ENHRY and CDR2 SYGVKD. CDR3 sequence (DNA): TGTGCCATCAGTGAGTCGTCGAGAGGCACAGATACGCAGTATTTT. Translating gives CAISESSRGTDTQYF.

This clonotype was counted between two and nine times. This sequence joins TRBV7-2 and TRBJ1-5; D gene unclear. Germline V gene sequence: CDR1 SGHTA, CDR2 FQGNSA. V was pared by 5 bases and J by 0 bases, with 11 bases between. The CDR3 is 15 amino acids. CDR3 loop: CASSLTGHSNQPQHF. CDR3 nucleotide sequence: TGTGCCAGCAGCCTAACTGGCCATAGCAATCAGCCCCAGCATTTT. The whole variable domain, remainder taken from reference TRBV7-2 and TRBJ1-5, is GAGVSQSPSNKVTEKGKDVELRCDPISGHTALYWYRQSLGQGLEFLIYFQGNSAPDKSGLPSDRFSAERTGGSVSTLTIQRTQQEDSAVYLCASSLTGHSNQPQHFGDGTRLSIL.

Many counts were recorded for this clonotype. CDR3 sequence: CSASRTRASTDTQYF. The DNA for the CDR3 is TGCAGTGCTTCACGGACTAGAGCCTCCACAGATACGCAGTATTTT. This chain links TRBV20-1 with TRBJ2-3; 7 nucleotides match TRBD2. The length of the CDR3 is 15 residues. Per the germline V gene, CDR1 is DFQATT and CDR2 is SNEGSKA (reference sequence). The ends lost 5 bases at V and 2 bases at J; junction bases unmatched: 10.

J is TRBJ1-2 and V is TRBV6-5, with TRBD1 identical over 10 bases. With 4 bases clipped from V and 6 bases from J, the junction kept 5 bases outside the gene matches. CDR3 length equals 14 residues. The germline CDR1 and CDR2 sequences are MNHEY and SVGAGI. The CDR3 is CASSSGTGVNGYTF. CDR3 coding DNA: TGTGCCAGCAGTTCAGGGACAGGGGTTAATGGCTACACCTTC.

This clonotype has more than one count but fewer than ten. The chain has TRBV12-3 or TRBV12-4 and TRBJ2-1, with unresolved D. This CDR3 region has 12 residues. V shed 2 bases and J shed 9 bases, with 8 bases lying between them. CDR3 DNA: TGTGCCAGCAGTTTATCAGGTGTTGAGCAGTTCTTC. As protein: CASSLSGVEQFF.

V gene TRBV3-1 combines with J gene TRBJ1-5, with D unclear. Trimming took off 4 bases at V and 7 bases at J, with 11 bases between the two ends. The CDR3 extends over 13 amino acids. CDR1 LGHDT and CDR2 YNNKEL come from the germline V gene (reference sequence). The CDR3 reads CASSPTGEQPQHF. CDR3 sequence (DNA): TGTGCCAGCAGCCCAACCGGGGAACAGCCCCAGCATTTT.

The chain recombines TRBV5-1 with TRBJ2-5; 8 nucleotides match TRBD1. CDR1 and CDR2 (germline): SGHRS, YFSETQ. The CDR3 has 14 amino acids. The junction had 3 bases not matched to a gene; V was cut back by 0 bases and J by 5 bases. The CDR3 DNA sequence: TGCGCCAGCAGCTTGGACAGGGGGATGGAGACCCAGTACTTC. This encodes CASSLDRGMETQYF.

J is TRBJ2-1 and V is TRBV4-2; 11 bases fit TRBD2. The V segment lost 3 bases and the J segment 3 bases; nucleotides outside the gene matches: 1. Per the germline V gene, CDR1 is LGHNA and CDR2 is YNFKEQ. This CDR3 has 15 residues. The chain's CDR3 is CASSHGTSGYNEQFF. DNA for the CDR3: TGTGCCAGCAGCCACGGGACTAGCGGCTACAATGAGCAGTTCTTC.

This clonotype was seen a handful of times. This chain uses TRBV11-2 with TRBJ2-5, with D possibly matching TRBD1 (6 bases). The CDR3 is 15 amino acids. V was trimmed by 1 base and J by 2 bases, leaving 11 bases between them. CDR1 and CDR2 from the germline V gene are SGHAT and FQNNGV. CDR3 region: CASSLGWGRQETQYF. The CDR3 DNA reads TGTGCCAGCAGCTTAGGCTGGGGGCGTCAAGAGACCCAGTACTTC.

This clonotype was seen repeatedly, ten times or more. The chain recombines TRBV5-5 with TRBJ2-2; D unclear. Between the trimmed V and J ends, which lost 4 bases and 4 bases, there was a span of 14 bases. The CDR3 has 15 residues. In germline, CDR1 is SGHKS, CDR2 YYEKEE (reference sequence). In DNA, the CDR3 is TGTGCCAGCAGCCCTGTTAGAGTTTCCACCGGGGAGCTGTTTTTT. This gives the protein CASSPVRVSTGELFF.

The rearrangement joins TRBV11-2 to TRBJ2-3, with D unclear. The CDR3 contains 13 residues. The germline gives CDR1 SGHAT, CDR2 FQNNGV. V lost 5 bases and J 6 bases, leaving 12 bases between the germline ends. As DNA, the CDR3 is TGTGCCAGCAGCAAGGACCTACCGGATACGCAGTATTTT. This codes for CASSKDLPDTQYF.

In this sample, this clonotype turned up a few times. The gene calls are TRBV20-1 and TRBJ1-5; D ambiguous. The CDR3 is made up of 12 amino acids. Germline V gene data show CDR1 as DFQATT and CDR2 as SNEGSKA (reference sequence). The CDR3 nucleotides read TGCAGAGTAGGACGGTGGAATCAGCCCCAGCATTTT. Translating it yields CRVGRWNQPQHF.

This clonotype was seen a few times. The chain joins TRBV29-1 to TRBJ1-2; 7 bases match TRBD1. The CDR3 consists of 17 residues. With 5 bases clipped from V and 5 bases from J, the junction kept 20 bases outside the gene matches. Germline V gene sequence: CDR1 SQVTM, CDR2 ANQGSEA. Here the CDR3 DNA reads TGCAGCGTTCCCGTAGTGAGGTACAGGGGAGCGCGGTATGGCTACACCTTC. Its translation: CSVPVVRYRGARYGYTF.

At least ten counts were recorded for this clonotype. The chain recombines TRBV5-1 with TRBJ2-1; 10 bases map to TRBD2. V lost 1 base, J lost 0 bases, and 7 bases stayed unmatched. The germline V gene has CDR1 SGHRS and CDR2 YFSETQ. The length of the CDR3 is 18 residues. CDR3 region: CASSLNSGREISYNEQFF. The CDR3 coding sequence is TGCGCCAGCAGCTTGAACAGCGGGAGGGAAATCTCCTACAATGAGCAGTTCTTC. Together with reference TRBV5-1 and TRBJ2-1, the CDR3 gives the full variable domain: KAGVTQTPRYLIKTRGQQVTLSCSPISGHRSVSWYQQTPGQGLQFLFEYFSETQRNKGNFPGRFSGRQFSNSRSEMNVSTLELGDSALYLCASSLNSGREISYNEQFFGPGTRLTVL.

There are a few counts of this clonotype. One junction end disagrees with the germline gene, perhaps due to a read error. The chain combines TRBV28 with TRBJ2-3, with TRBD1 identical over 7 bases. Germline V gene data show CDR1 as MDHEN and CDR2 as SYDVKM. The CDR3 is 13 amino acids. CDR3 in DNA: TGTGCCAGCAGTCCCGGGACAGATCACAGCCGAGATTTT. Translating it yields CASSPGTDHSRDF.